The 27 T cell receptor beta chains listed next were all sequenced from one sample in a study of T cell responses to AZD1222 COVID-19 vaccine. TCRdb keeps only in-frame clones here, not all; method: immunoSEQ multiplex PCR. The sample lists 160,000 or so clones; approximately 92% were seen once. The sequencing used peripheral blood, collected on day 0 of AZD1222 vaccination. Every receptor here comes from an adult in good health.

V and J are TRBV9 and TRBJ1-6; D perhaps matches TRBD1 (6 bases). The ends were cut back, 0 bases at V and 7 bases at J, with 8 bases in the middle. Germline V gives CDR1 SGDLS, CDR2 YYNGEE. The CDR3 sequence is 14 residues long. Here the CDR3 reads CASSVEGDNSPLHF. The CDR3 bases are TGTGCCAGCAGCGTAGAGGGGGACAATTCACCCCTCCACTTT.

This rearrangement joins TRBV5-1 to TRBJ1-2, with D hard to call. This CDR3 is built from 10 residues. With 1 base removed from V and 5 bases from J, the gap between germline ends came to 0 bases. CDR1 is SGHRS, CDR2 YFSETQ, per germline. As DNA, the CDR3 is TGCGCCAGCAGCTTGTATGGCTACACCTTC. Translation gives CASSLYGYTF.

V and J are TRBV28 and TRBJ1-1; perhaps TRBD1 as D (6 bases). The CDR3 is made up of 13 amino acids. V gave up 5 bases and J gave up 0 bases, with 7 bases separating them. The V gene's germline CDR1 is MDHEN and CDR2 SYDVKM. The CDR3 here is CASSGTMNTEAFF. As DNA, the CDR3 is TGTGCCAGCAGTGGGACAATGAACACTGAAGCTTTCTTT.

About this clone itself: Other DNA sequences in this sample translate to the same CDR3. As DNA, the CDR3 is TGTGCCAGCAGCCAAGAAGGAGGGGGCTACACCTTC. This translates into CASSQEGGGYTF. V and J are TRBV3-1 (or the pseudogene TRBV3-2) and TRBJ1-2; D gene ambiguous. The V gene lost 0 bases and the J gene lost 8 bases, with 7 bases spanning the gap. The CDR3 loop spans 12 amino acids. Germline V gene sequence: CDR1 LGHDT, CDR2 YNNKEL (reference sequence).

This clone was seen only once. The genes are TRBV18 and TRBJ2-1; D gene uncertain. Germline CDR1 and CDR2: KGHSH and LQKENI. V was trimmed by 3 bases and J by 4 bases, leaving 7 bases between them. This CDR3 contains 13 residues. In DNA, the CDR3 is TGTGCCAGCTCACCTCCCCAATACAATGAGCAGTTCTTC. Encoded protein: CASSPPQYNEQFF.

The chain combines TRBV7-9 with TRBJ1-1; D is undetermined. From germline, CDR1 is SEHNR and CDR2 FQNEAQ (reference sequence). V lost 5 bases and J 1 base, leaving 8 bases between the germline ends. The CDR3 has 13 residues. The CDR3 nucleotides are TGTGCCAGCAGCGGTCGAAGGAACACTGAAGCTTTCTTT. Amino acid sequence: CASSGRRNTEAFF.

The chain couples TRBV27 to TRBJ1-6; the match to TRBD1 covers 11 bases. The CDR3 loop spans 14 amino acids. Germline loops: CDR1 MNHEY, CDR2 SMNVEV (reference sequence). With 1 base clipped from V and 10 bases from J, the junction kept 0 bases outside the gene matches. The CDR3: CASSLWDRGSPLHF. CDR3 coding DNA: TGTGCCAGCAGTTTATGGGACAGGGGGTCACCCCTCCACTTT.

The genes are TRBV30 and TRBJ1-4; 10 nucleotides match TRBD1. The ends lost 0 bases at V and 9 bases at J; junction bases unmatched: 7. Germline lookup yields CDR1 GTSNPN and CDR2 SVGIG (reference sequence). The CDR3 runs 15 residues. The CDR3 DNA is TGTGCCTGGAGTGTACTGAAGGGACAGGGGAAAAAACTGTTTTTT. The encoded protein is CAWSVLKGQGKKLFF.

The chain combines TRBV7-2 with TRBJ1-6; the D is unclear. The CDR3 sequence is 13 residues long. Germline V lookup: CDR1 SGHTA, CDR2 FQGNSA. The V end was cut by 1 base, the J end by 9 bases, with 7 bases between. The CDR3 DNA sequence: TGTGCCAGCAGCTTAGAGTGGGGTTCACCCCTCCACTTT. Amino acid sequence: CASSLEWGSPLHF.

This clone was seen just once. The chain uses TRBV15 and TRBJ2-4; 9 bases match TRBD1. The CDR3 totals 16 residues. Germline-derived CDR1 and CDR2 are LNHNV and YYDKDF (reference sequence). V was pared by 0 bases and J by 3 bases, with 3 bases of the junction left unmatched. CDR3 protein: CATSRDTDRGKNIQYF. The CDR3 DNA sequence: TGTGCCACCAGCAGAGATACGGACAGGGGCAAAAACATTCAGTACTTC.

The chain carries TRBV29-1 and TRBJ2-5; perhaps TRBD2 as D (5 bases). CDR1 and CDR2 from the germline V gene are SQVTM and ANQGSEA. This CDR3 contains 13 residues. Between the trimmed V and J ends, which lost 7 bases and 2 bases, there was a span of 14 bases. The CDR3: CSAEGFGQETQYF. The CDR3 bases are TGCAGCGCCGAGGGATTTGGGCAAGAGACCCAGTACTTC. The full variable domain, with the rest looked up from reference TRBV29-1 and TRBJ2-5, is SAVISQKPSRDICQRGTSLTIQCQVDSQVTMMFWYRQQPGQSLTLIATANQGSEATYESGFVIDKFPISRPNLTFSTLTVSNMSPEDSSIYLCSAEGFGQETQYFGPGTRLLVL.

The chain has TRBV4-1 and TRBJ2-3; D possibly corresponds to TRBD1 (7 bases). The CDR3 sequence is 16 residues long. Trimming took 4 bases from V and 0 from J, leaving 14 bases between them. Looked up from germline, CDR1 is MGHRA and CDR2 is YSYEKL. CDR3 amino acids: CASSPGGRTSTDTQYF. The CDR3 DNA sequence: TGCGCCAGCAGCCCAGGGGGGCGTACCAGCACAGATACGCAGTATTTT.

V usage is TRBV27 and J usage is TRBJ2-1; D may match TRBD1 or TRBD2 (5 bases each). The germline gives CDR1 MNHEY, CDR2 SMNVEV (reference sequence). The germline V and J ends were trimmed by 3 bases and 10 bases, with 13 bases remaining between them. CDR3 length equals 13 residues. In nucleotides, the CDR3 is TGTGCCAGCAGTTTGGGGTATTGGGGGGAGCAGTTCTTC. Its translation is CASSLGYWGEQFF.

This chain links TRBV4-1 with TRBJ1-6, with 7 positions matching TRBD1. The CDR3 sequence is 16 residues long. With 4 bases clipped from V and 8 bases from J, the junction kept 11 bases outside the gene matches. Per germline, CDR1 MGHRA and CDR2 YSYEKL. CDR3 loop: CASSLPDRASDSPLHF. The CDR3 DNA reads as TGCGCCAGCAGCCTTCCTGACAGGGCGTCGGATTCACCCCTCCACTTT.

The V and J genes are TRBV4-1 and TRBJ2-7; unclear D gene. V was shortened by 0 bases and J by 4 bases, with 16 bases between the two germline ends. The germline V gene encodes CDR1 MGHRA and CDR2 YSYEKL. The CDR3 loop spans 16 amino acids. CDR3 sequence (DNA): TGCGCCAGCAGCCAAGAGGGTGGGCCGTTCGAGTACGAGCAGTACTTC. Translation: CASSQEGGPFEYEQYF.

V gene TRBV7-9 combines with J gene TRBJ2-1, with 7 bases aligning to TRBD2. Germline V gene lookup returns CDR1 SEHNR and CDR2 FQNEAQ (reference sequence). The CDR3 extends over 15 amino acids. With V trimmed by 5 bases and J by 8 bases, 12 bases remained unmatched. In DNA, the CDR3 is TGTGCCAGCAGCGGACCTGGTAGCGGGCGCGATGAGCAGTTCTTC. As protein: CASSGPGSGRDEQFF.

CDR3 coding DNA: TGTGCCAGCAGGAAGGATTTACAGCCCCAGCATTTT. It translates to CASRKDLQPQHF. The chain couples TRBV6-5 to TRBJ1-5; D remains unclear. Germline values: CDR1 MNHEY, CDR2 SVGAGI. This CDR3 spans 12 amino acids. Trimming left V 6 bases short and J 7 bases short, with 10 bases between.

The chain couples TRBV11-2 to TRBJ2-7, with a possible D match to TRBD1 (5 bases). Trimming pared 0 bases from V and 2 bases from J, leaving 11 bases between. This CDR3 region has 15 residues. CDR1 is SGHAT, CDR2 FQNNGV, per germline. CDR3 loop: CASSLEYQGTYEQYF. The CDR3 DNA is TGTGCCAGCAGCTTAGAATATCAGGGAACCTACGAGCAGTACTTC.

This chain connects TRBV18 to TRBJ1-5, with D perhaps matching TRBD1 (6 bases). Germline V gene sequence: CDR1 KGHSH, CDR2 LQKENI. This CDR3 is 15 amino acids long. Trimming pared 1 base from V and 7 bases from J, leaving 14 bases between. The CDR3 sequence is CASSPLDDGGQPQHF. The DNA for the CDR3 is TGTGCCAGCTCACCACTTGACGATGGGGGCCAGCCCCAGCATTTT.

The J gene is TRBJ2-2, the V gene TRBV3-1 (or the pseudogene TRBV3-2); TRBD1 matches 9 bases. V was clipped by 0 bases and J by 2 bases; unmatched bases: 19. Germline lookup yields CDR1 LGHDT and CDR2 YNNKEL (reference sequence). The CDR3 runs to 22 residues. The CDR3 loop is CASSQEPWGANYRGQNTGELFF. The CDR3 coding sequence is TGTGCCAGCAGCCAAGAGCCATGGGGCGCAAATTACAGGGGGCAAAACACCGGGGAGCTGTTTTTT.

The V call is TRBV27, the J call TRBJ1-6; 8 bases are a match to TRBD1. The CDR3 contains 14 residues. Germline CDR1 and CDR2: MNHEY and SMNVEV (reference sequence). Trimming took 3 bases from V and 7 from J; bases not matched to a gene: 2. The CDR3 is CASSFQGANSPLHF. The CDR3, as DNA: TGTGCCAGCAGTTTTCAGGGGGCAAATTCACCCCTCCACTTT.

CDR3 loop: CASSISGESSYNEQFF. DNA of the CDR3: TGTGCCAGTAGTATTTCGGGGGAATCCTCCTACAATGAGCAGTTCTTC. The V call is TRBV19, the J call TRBJ2-1, with D perhaps matching TRBD2 (6 bases). The CDR3 has 16 residues. Germline CDR1 reads LNHDA; CDR2 reads SQIVND (reference sequence). V dropped 3 bases and J dropped 0 bases, with 12 bases sitting between them.

The gene calls are TRBV27 and TRBJ2-1, with 16 positions matching TRBD2. The CDR3 loop spans 15 amino acids. Germline CDR1 and CDR2: MNHEY and SMNVEV (reference sequence). The J segment lost 9 bases and the V segment lost 5 bases, leaving 4 bases of the junction unmatched. In DNA form, the CDR3 reads TGTGCCAGCAGTCCAGGGACTAGCGGGAGGGCTGAGCAGTTCTTC. Its protein product is CASSPGTSGRAEQFF.

The CDR3, as DNA: TGTGCCAGCAGCAAAGGAGTCTTACGGGCAGGGAAACTGTTTTTT. This translates into CASSKGVLRAGKLFF. This sequence joins TRBV21-1 and TRBJ1-4; the listed D gene, TRBD1, was not tested against the DNA. TRBV21-1 is a pseudogene. The CDR3 is 15 residues long.

This chain links TRBV29-1 with TRBJ1-6; TRBD1 aligns across 8 bases. The CDR3 runs to 13 residues. CDR1 and CDR2 (germline): SQVTM, ANQGSEA. Losses at the gene ends were 6 bases for V and 6 bases for J; bases not matched to a gene: 4. CDR3 region: CSVAGQGNSPLHF. As DNA, the CDR3 is TGCAGCGTCGCCGGACAGGGTAATTCACCCCTCCACTTT.

As regards this clone: The identical CDR3 is also encoded by other nucleotide sequences in the sample. The V call is TRBV3-1 (or the pseudogene TRBV3-2), the J call TRBJ1-2; no clear D gene. The CDR3 is 13 amino acids. In germline, CDR1 is LGHDT, CDR2 YNNKEL (reference sequence). V shed 4 bases and J shed 2 bases, with 8 bases lying between them. CDR3 residues: CASSPGRNYGYTF. In DNA, the CDR3 is TGTGCCAGCAGCCCGGGCAGGAACTATGGCTACACCTTC.

This sequence joins TRBV18 and TRBJ2-2; 10 bases match TRBD1. The J segment lost 0 bases and the V segment lost 1 base, leaving 2 bases of the junction unmatched. The CDR3 has 17 residues. Germline assignment: CDR1 KGHSH and CDR2 LQKENI. Here the CDR3 reads CASSPRGTGANTGELFF. CDR3 sequence (DNA): TGTGCCAGCTCACCACGAGGGACAGGGGCGAACACCGGGGAGCTGTTTTTT.